Below, one T cell receptor (beta chain) is given with its context. After removal of 3 bases from V and 6 bases from J, the junction contained 2 bases not matched to a gene. This CDR3 has 15 amino acids. Germline values: CDR1 KGHDR, CDR2 SFDVKD. These data are taken from a study of blood T cell repertoires in COVID-19. The overall study: There were acute and convalescent COVID-19 samples, and they came from the United States, Italy and Spain.

In the authors' methods: Estimation of nucleated cell counts was performed using reference gene primer amplification. The table came from immunoSEQ multiplex PCR; TCRdb's copy has only in-frame clones and leaves some out. V, J and clone size were drawn from that table, and D and trimming were deduced from the DNA. Of 80,000 to 100,000 clones in the sample, 75% to 85% were seen once. The TCR was taken from a man aged 65 to 79 with acute or convalescent COVID-19. The sample comprised peripheral blood. V usage is TRBV24-1 and J usage is TRBJ2-2, with 11 bases lining up with TRBD1. CDR3 loop: CATSDPGQGAGELFF. The CDR3 DNA is TGTGCCACCAGTGATCCGGGACAGGGGGCCGGGGAGCTGTTTTTT.